The 9 T cell receptor beta chains in this list originate from one sample, sequenced in a study of T cell responses to AZD1222 COVID-19 vaccine. Some clones are missing from TCRdb's copy, which holds only in-frame ones; the method was immunoSEQ multiplex PCR. The table has around 140,000 clones, 75% to 90% seen once. This specimen was peripheral blood, taken on day 0 of AZD1222 vaccination. These receptors were obtained from an adult in good health.

This clone was picked up one time. The sample carries other DNA sequences with the same CDR3. This chain links TRBV25-1 with TRBJ1-1; D is unclear. Germline CDR1 is MGHDK and CDR2 is SYGVNS. V was trimmed by 4 bases and J by 3 bases, leaving 6 bases between them. The CDR3 is made up of 12 amino acids. CDR3 protein: CASSAPHTEAFF. DNA of the CDR3: TGTGCCAGCAGTGCTCCCCACACTGAAGCTTTCTTT. The full variable domain, completed using reference TRBV25-1 and TRBJ1-1, is EADIYQTPRYLVIGTGKKITLECSQTMGHDKMYWYQQDPGMELHLIHYSYGVNSTEKGDLSSESTVSRIRTEHFPLTLESARPSHTSQYLCASSAPHTEAFFGQGTRLTVV.

This rearrangement joins TRBV7-3 to TRBJ2-2; possible D gene TRBD2, 5 bases. Deletions cut 3 bases from V and 5 bases from J, with 7 bases between. Germline values: CDR1 SGHTA, CDR2 FQGTGA. This CDR3 has 13 residues. In DNA, the CDR3 is TGTGCCAGCAGCTTCACGGGAACCGGGGAGCTGTTTTTT. Protein: CASSFTGTGELFF. Using reference TRBV7-3 and TRBJ2-2 for the parts outside the CDR3, the full variable domain is GAGVSQTPSNKVTEKGKYVELRCDPISGHTALYWYRQSLGQGPEFLIYFQGTGAADDSGLPNDRFFAVRPEGSVSTLKIQRTERGDSAVYLCASSFTGTGELFFGEGSRLTVL.

The chain carries TRBV5-4 and TRBJ2-7; no clear D. Germline V gives CDR1 SGHNT, CDR2 YYREEE (reference sequence). The CDR3 spans 14 residues. Trimming took off 0 bases at V and 2 bases at J, with 9 bases between the two ends. The CDR3 reads CASSLETKTYEQYF. As DNA, the CDR3 is TGTGCCAGCAGCTTGGAGACAAAAACCTACGAGCAGTACTTC.

J is TRBJ2-7 and V is TRBV2; tentatively, D is TRBD1 or TRBD2 (5 bases each). The CDR3 spans 12 residues. V lost 8 bases, J lost 7 bases, and 15 bases lay in between. Germline V CDR1 and CDR2: SNHLY, FYNNEI. The CDR3 region is CASLPGPGEQYF. The DNA of the CDR3 is TGTGCCAGCCTCCCGGGACCGGGGGAGCAGTACTTC.

V is TRBV7-8 and J is TRBJ1-2; 7 positions match TRBD1. The trim removed 0 bases at V and 3 bases at J, leaving 4 bases unmatched. The CDR3 is 15 amino acids. CDR1 is SGHVS and CDR2 is FQNEAQ in the germline V gene. The CDR3 sequence: CASSLALDRDYGYTF. CDR3 nucleotides: TGTGCCAGCAGCTTAGCCCTAGACAGGGACTATGGCTACACCTTC.

The chain's CDR3 is CASSWTGNTIYF. The CDR3 DNA is TGTGCCAGCAGCTGGACGGGAAACACCATATATTTT. The V and J genes are TRBV12-3 or TRBV12-4 and TRBJ1-3; D is uncertain. This CDR3 is 12 amino acids long. Trimming stripped 6 bases from V and 4 bases from J, with 7 bases between.

The chain combines TRBV6-4 with TRBJ2-4; TRBD2 matches 11 bases. V lost 7 bases, J lost 0 bases, and 11 bases stayed unmatched. In germline, CDR1 is MRHNA, CDR2 SNTAGT. This CDR3 comprises 18 residues. The CDR3 region has the DNA TGTGCCAGCATGGCTAGCGGGAGGCGAGATAAAGCCAAAAACATTCAGTACTTC. Residues: CASMASGRRDKAKNIQYF.

V usage is TRBV5-1 and J usage is TRBJ1-2; 7 bases align to TRBD1. This CDR3 spans 13 amino acids. Losses at the gene ends were 3 bases for V and 8 bases for J; bases not matched to a gene: 7. The germline gives CDR1 SGHRS, CDR2 YFSETQ. In DNA form, the CDR3 reads TGCGCCAGCAGCTCGGGACAGAATCGGGGCTACACCTTC. Amino acid sequence: CASSSGQNRGYTF.

The rearrangement uses TRBV30 and TRBJ2-7; no clear D gene. Germline CDR1 and CDR2: GTSNPN and SVGIG (reference sequence). Trimming pared 2 bases from V and 6 bases from J, leaving 17 bases between. The CDR3 sequence is 14 residues long. For the CDR3, the DNA is TGTGCCTGGAGTCAGGTCCGGGTTTGGGGCGAGCAGTACTTC. This codes for CAWSQVRVWGEQYF.